Many counts were recorded for the clone carrying this TCR beta chain. Its antigen remains unidentified. The record originates from a study of T-cell reconstitution after alpha-beta-depleted transplantation in children. Study-wide results and limits: Once a year had passed after transplant, T-cell counts and diversity came mostly from newly produced T cells.

Trimming at V came to 1 base and at J to 8 bases, leaving 4 bases not matched to a gene. This CDR3 comprises 14 residues. CDR1 and CDR2 from the germline V gene are SGHTA and FQGNSA. Unique molecular identifiers featured in how the TCRbeta library was prepared. Each CDR3 protein gets one entry after TCRdb re-called the PCR reads with MiXCR. Of approximately 300,000 distinct CDR3 sequences in the sample, around 7.3% were seen once. The sequenced sample was peripheral blood, obtained 360 days after TCRalphabeta/CD19-depleted stem cell transplant. V and J are TRBV7-2 and TRBJ2-1; TRBD1 matches at 8 bases. This TCR was recovered from a female patient between 2 and 15 years old who had a stem cell transplant for Fanconi anemia, so the T cells may come from the graft donor. The CDR3 loop is CASSLDRGVDEQFF. CDR3 sequence (DNA): TGTGCCAGCAGCTTAGACAGGGGGGTAGATGAGCAGTTCTTC. The variable domain in full, completed from reference TRBV7-2 and TRBJ2-1, reads GAGVSQSPSNKVTEKGKDVELRCDPISGHTALYWYRQSLGQGLEFLIYFQGNSAPDKSGLPSDRFSAERTGGSVSTLTIQRTQQEDSAVYLCASSLDRGVDEQFFGPGTRLTVL.